This is a list of T cell receptor beta chains from one sample in a study of molecular identifiers for immune sequencing clone quantification. TCRdb fed the PCR reads into MiXCR, producing one record per CDR3 protein. This table holds about 63,000 distinct CDR3 sequences, over 15% found once. The sequencing sample was made of naive CD8+ T cells from blood, with Jurkat cell RNA spiked in. These receptors all stem from a human donor in good health. Some libraries in this study had Jurkat cell RNA spiked in. The conserved cysteine and the conserved F or W are not part of the CDR3 here. D genes are given only for firm matches.

V,D,J,CDR3
TRBV7-8,-,TRBJ1-1,ASSSAGGANTEAF
TRBV29-1,TRBD1,TRBJ2-3,SAEDRGSLTDTQY
TRBV20-1,-,TRBJ1-1,SARDHVGEAF
TRBV12-3/TRBV12-4,TRBD2,TRBJ2-2,ASRRTSGPWENTGELF
TRBV27,TRBD2,TRBJ2-1,ASSLSSGRVYNEQF
TRBV27,TRBD2,TRBJ2-1,ASSERLAGGPSNEQF
TRBV23-1,TRBD1,TRBJ2-2,ASSPGTGFGELF
TRBV12-3/TRBV12-4,TRBD1,TRBJ1-2,ASSFLTGYGYT
TRBV7-2,TRBD1,TRBJ2-2,ASSLPAAGGNTGELF
TRBV6-6,TRBD2,TRBJ2-3,ASSYGGADTQY
TRBV6-5,-,TRBJ2-5,ASSYSLGDWRQETQY
TRBV13,-,TRBJ1-1,TSSFGQGGTEAF
TRBV12-3/TRBV12-4,TRBD2,TRBJ2-2,ASSNTGLAGSTGELF
TRBV6-2/TRBV6-3,-,TRBJ2-5,ASSQLGTQY
TRBV11-2,-,TRBJ1-1,ASSLGGVTEAF
TRBV10-3,-,TRBJ2-1,AISATIQVDEQF
TRBV15,-,TRBJ1-5,ATSRDQFQPQH
TRBV30,TRBD2,TRBJ2-7,AWSVGSGSSEQY
TRBV4-2,TRBD1,TRBJ1-4,ASSPDRGDENLF
TRBV4-1,-,TRBJ1-6,ASNQVTVTWNSPLH
TRBV7-9,TRBD2,TRBJ2-3,ASSLRLAGRADTQY
TRBV6-6,-,TRBJ1-5,ASSPLLTDQPQH
TRBV5-6,-,TRBJ2-7,ASSRTAAGPYEQY
TRBV4-1,-,TRBJ1-3,ASSLLYSGNTIY
TRBV24-1,-,TRBJ1-4,ATSDNDPRVEGEKLF
TRBV7-9,TRBD2,TRBJ2-5,ASSSGVAGGPGQETQY
TRBV7-8,-,TRBJ2-7,ASSPGGSQGGEQY
TRBV6-5,-,TRBJ1-5,ASSLTEPRSNQPQH
TRBV2,TRBD2,TRBJ2-2,ASILPSGSNTGELF
TRBV10-2,-,TRBJ2-1,ASSERKYNNEQF
TRBV20-1,TRBD2,TRBJ2-5,SARLLAGGKVETQY
TRBV7-9,-,TRBJ2-2,ASSLTSVFITGELF
TRBV28,TRBD2,TRBJ2-5,ASSLYFSGRPSETQY
TRBV29-1,-,TRBJ2-1,SVVGLNEQF
TRBV5-6,-,TRBJ1-1,ASSLAGGRAF
TRBV11-2,-,TRBJ2-5,ASSLWVGETQY
TRBV7-3,-,TRBJ2-7,ASSLTGTPTYEQY
TRBV30,TRBD2,TRBJ2-1,AWFGSAGAVEQF
TRBV12-5,-,TRBJ1-2,ASGLAIGPPDGYT
TRBV27,TRBD1,TRBJ2-7,ASSTGTGGVYEQY
TRBV6-5,-,TRBJ2-5,ASSYGRPAVQETQY
TRBV5-5,-,TRBJ2-2,ASRRDPSNTGELF
TRBV11-2,-,TRBJ2-7,ASSLVPDEQY
TRBV4-1,TRBD1,TRBJ2-1,ASSLGQASNEQF
TRBV30,-,TRBJ2-7,AWSVGGAYEQY
TRBV18,-,TRBJ1-5,ASSPQALQPALGFFVPQH
TRBV2,-,TRBJ2-6,ASNVRGSGANVLT
TRBV4-1,TRBD2,TRBJ2-1,ASSQAGLARGNEQF
TRBV20-1,-,TRBJ1-2,SAQVAGSFNHGYA
TRBV4-2,-,TRBJ1-6,ASSQDQGGGSPLH
TRBV4-3,-,TRBJ2-7,ASSQDRGFPERY
TRBV30,TRBD2,TRBJ2-7,AWQAGGPSEQY
TRBV6-5,-,TRBJ1-2,ASSTRTGLYGYT
TRBV28,-,TRBJ1-6,ASSGPGVGDSPLH
TRBV12-3/TRBV12-4,TRBD1,TRBJ1-4,ASSLVTGGREKLF
TRBV7-2,TRBD1,TRBJ2-7,ASSLRPGQGAEGDYEQY